Below are 23 T cell receptor beta chains sequenced from a single sample in a study of beta chain features in type 1 diabetes. Reverse transcription of all isolated RNA meant that expressed TCRB transcripts were sequenced. Produced via immunoSEQ multiplex PCR; TCRdb's table is partial and in-frame only. The table lists under 150,000 clones, 6.9% of them singletons. Input material: central memory CD4+ T cells from blood. The receptors shown here come from a woman in her 30s in good health.

This clone was counted between two and nine times. The chain carries TRBV28 and TRBJ2-2; 11 bases align to TRBD2. This CDR3 region has 15 residues. Germline loops: CDR1 MDHEN, CDR2 SYDVKM. J was trimmed by 3 bases and V by 6 bases; bases with no gene match: 3. The CDR3 DNA reads TGTGCCAGCAGGGATAGCGGGAGGGACACCGGGGAGCTGTTTTTT. This sequence encodes CASRDSGRDTGELFF.

V gene TRBV5-1 combines with J gene TRBJ2-5; D is undetermined. This CDR3 spans 14 amino acids. Germline V gene lookup returns CDR1 SGHRS and CDR2 YFSETQ. V was pared by 2 bases and J by 1 base, with 9 bases between. Here the CDR3 reads CASSFGTIQETQYF. The CDR3 DNA sequence: TGCGCCAGCAGCTTTGGTACTATCCAAGAGACCCAGTACTTC.

This clone has more than one count but fewer than ten. The chain carries TRBV28 and TRBJ2-7; perhaps TRBD2 as D (6 bases). The CDR3 covers 17 residues. CDR1 MDHEN and CDR2 SYDVKM come from the germline V gene. Trimming pared 4 bases from V and 3 bases from J, leaving 22 bases between. The DNA of the CDR3 is TGTGCCAGCAGTTCCCACCGTAGGGGACTTCTCAACTACGAGCAGTACTTC. This encodes CASSSHRRGLLNYEQYF.

A few counts support this clone. The chain employs TRBV19 and TRBJ2-1; maybe TRBD2 (6 bases). The CDR3 spans 16 residues. CDR1 is LNHDA and CDR2 is SQIVND in the germline V gene (reference sequence). The germline V and J ends were trimmed by 7 bases and 8 bases, with 24 bases remaining between them. CDR3 protein: CASNPRGGRSGDEQFF. The CDR3 coding sequence is TGTGCCAGTAACCCCCGGGGAGGTCGAAGTGGGGATGAGCAGTTCTTC. Full variable domain (outside the CDR3, taken from reference TRBV19 and TRBJ2-1): DGGITQSPKYLFRKEGQNVTLSCEQNLNHDAMYWYRQDPGQGLRLIYYSQIVNDFQKGDIAEGYSVSREKKESFPLTVTSAQKNPTAFYLCASNPRGGRSGDEQFFGPGTRLTVL.

This clone has just a few counts. The chain combines TRBV7-6 with TRBJ2-3, with no clear D. The CDR3 runs to 14 residues. Germline values: CDR1 SGHVS, CDR2 FNYEAQ. Trimming removed 1 base at V and 4 bases at J, with 9 bases between. The CDR3 nucleotides are TGTGCCAGCAGCTTAGGCCGGTCGGCAGATACGCAGTATTTT. Amino acids: CASSLGRSADTQYF.

This rearrangement joins TRBV7-2 to TRBJ2-7; 11 bases align to TRBD1. The CDR3 runs 15 residues. J was trimmed by 3 bases and V by 4 bases; bases with no gene match: 5. Germline V gives CDR1 SGHTA, CDR2 FQGNSA. CDR3 loop: CASSSGGQGDYEQYF. CDR3 nucleotide sequence: TGTGCCAGCAGCTCAGGGGGACAGGGGGACTACGAGCAGTACTTC.

V and J are TRBV28 and TRBJ2-2; 11 nucleotides agree with TRBD2. This CDR3 spans 16 amino acids. The V segment lost 3 bases and the J segment 5 bases; nucleotides outside the gene matches: 5. Germline V gives CDR1 MDHEN, CDR2 SYDVKM. The CDR3 DNA sequence: TGTGCCAGCAGTTTTCTAGCGGGAGGAGGGACCGGGGAGCTGTTTTTT. Amino acids: CASSFLAGGGTGELFF.

This clone showed up many times. The chain employs TRBV30 and TRBJ2-1, with TRBD1 identical over 7 bases. There are 14 residues in the CDR3. The ends lost 4 bases at V and 2 bases at J; junction bases unmatched: 5. Germline V gene sequence: CDR1 GTSNPN, CDR2 SVGIG (reference sequence). The CDR3 loop is CAWTDRAPYNEQFF. DNA of the CDR3: TGTGCCTGGACCGACAGGGCCCCCTACAATGAGCAGTTCTTC.

This clone has just a few counts. V gene TRBV14 combines with J gene TRBJ2-3; D gene unclear. V gave up 2 bases and J gave up 5 bases, with 11 bases separating them. This CDR3 has 14 residues. Germline assignment: CDR1 SGHDN and CDR2 FVKESK. The CDR3 protein is CASSQLNEEDTQYF. CDR3 nucleotides: TGTGCCAGCAGCCAACTGAACGAGGAAGATACGCAGTATTTT.

A word on this clone: The same CDR3 also results from other DNA sequences found in this sample. The J gene is TRBJ2-1, the V gene TRBV7-2; TRBD2 matches 12 bases. J lost 6 bases, V lost 1 base, and 1 base had no gene match. CDR3 size: 15 residues. From germline, CDR1 is SGHTA and CDR2 FQGNSA. The CDR3 DNA reads TGTGCCAGCAGCTTAGGACTAGCGGGAGTCAATGAGCAGTTCTTC. Translating gives CASSLGLAGVNEQFF.

The chain has TRBV21-1 and TRBJ2-2; the D segment call TRBD2 is taken from the table without a DNA check. TRBV21-1 is a pseudogene locus. This CDR3 region has 13 residues. CDR3 loop: CASSTFNTGELFF. CDR3 nucleotides: TGTGCCAGCAGCACCTTCAACACCGGGGAGCTGTTTTTT.

This rearrangement joins TRBV7-6 to TRBJ2-7; 13 nucleotides line up with TRBD2. Per the germline V gene, CDR1 is SGHVS and CDR2 is FNYEAQ. The CDR3 sequence is 16 residues long. Trimming at V came to 6 bases and at J to 2 bases, leaving 7 bases not matched to a gene. The CDR3 DNA follows: TGTGCCAGCAGGGCAGGGGGACTAGCGGGACCCTACGAGCAGTACTTC. As protein: CASRAGGLAGPYEQYF.

The chain combines TRBV14 with TRBJ2-1; 11 positions agree with TRBD2. The CDR3 is 14 residues long. V lost 4 bases to trimming and J lost 11 bases; unmatched junction nucleotides: 7. Germline CDR1 and CDR2: SGHDN and FVKESK. CDR3 in DNA: TGTGCCAGCAGCCGAACCCTAGCGGGAGGCCAGCAGTTCTTC. It codes for CASSRTLAGGQQFF.

This clone came up a few times. The chain recombines TRBV5-4 with TRBJ2-7, with 8 bases identical to TRBD2. Germline values: CDR1 SGHNT, CDR2 YYREEE (reference sequence). CDR3 length: 13 residues. V gave up 4 bases and J gave up 6 bases; unmatched junction bases: 6. The CDR3 region has the DNA TGTGCCAGCAGCCAAGCGGGAGAAGTCGAGCAGTACTTC. It is translated as CASSQAGEVEQYF.

The rearrangement links TRBV15 to TRBJ2-1; 8 nucleotides match TRBD2. CDR1 is LNHNV, CDR2 YYDKDF, per germline (reference sequence). After removal of 1 base from V and 7 bases from J, the junction contained 3 bases not matched to a gene. The CDR3 is 14 residues long. The CDR3 coding sequence is TGTGCCACCAGCAGAGTGGGCGGGAGGAATGAGCAGTTCTTC. Amino acids: CATSRVGGRNEQFF.

At least ten counts were recorded for this clone. The chain links TRBV14 to TRBJ2-3; D uncertain. CDR3 length: 13 amino acids. Germline V gene sequence: CDR1 SGHDN, CDR2 FVKESK. V lost 1 base and J 6 bases, leaving 8 bases between the germline ends. The chain's CDR3 is CASSQVDLDTQYF. In nucleotides, the CDR3 is TGTGCCAGCAGCCAAGTAGACTTGGATACGCAGTATTTT. Filled out from reference TRBV14 and TRBJ2-3, the complete variable domain reads EAGVTQFPSHSVIEKGQTVTLRCDPISGHDNLYWYRRVMGKEIKFLLHFVKESKQDESGMPNNRFLAERTGGTYSTLKVQPAELEDSGVYFCASSQVDLDTQYFGPGTRLTVL.

This clone was seen a few times. The J gene is TRBJ2-1, the V gene TRBV7-2, with D perhaps TRBD2 (6 bases). From germline, CDR1 is SGHTA and CDR2 FQGNSA. V gave up 3 bases and J gave up 3 bases, with 6 bases separating them. There are 13 residues in the CDR3. The CDR3 region is CASSLTSYNEQFF. CDR3 coding DNA: TGTGCCAGCAGCTTGACTAGCTACAATGAGCAGTTCTTC.

This clone was observed a handful of times. In the same sample, other DNA sequences code for this CDR3. The chain uses TRBV18 and TRBJ2-7; D uncertain. The germline CDR1 and CDR2 sequences are KGHSH and LQKENI. This CDR3 has 13 residues. Deletions cut 3 bases from V and 1 base from J, with 7 bases between. For the CDR3, the DNA is TGTGCCAGCTCACCTTCCCCTTCCTACGAGCAGTACTTC. The encoded protein is CASSPSPSYEQYF.

The table lists this clone with a few counts. The chain joins TRBV18 to TRBJ2-6; the match to TRBD1 covers 8 bases. CDR1 is KGHSH and CDR2 is LQKENI in the germline V gene. Trimming removed 3 bases from V and 2 bases from J; junction bases left unmatched: 6. This CDR3 has 17 amino acids. CDR3 residues: CASSPDRGNPGANVLTF. The CDR3 DNA follows: TGTGCCAGCTCACCCGACAGGGGCAATCCTGGGGCCAACGTCCTGACTTTC. Full variable domain (remainder filled in from reference TRBV18 and TRBJ2-6): NAGVMQNPRHLVRRRGQEARLRCSPMKGHSHVYWYRQLPEEGLKFMVYLQKENIIDESGMPKERFSAEFPKEGPSILRIQQVVRGDSAAYFCASSPDRGNPGANVLTFGAGSRLTVL.

The rearrangement uses TRBV7-2 and TRBJ2-5; 7 bases align to TRBD1. Looked up from germline, CDR1 is SGHTA and CDR2 is FQGNSA. This CDR3 comprises 14 residues. V shed 5 bases, J shed 1 base, and the junction held 4 bases outside the gene matches. In DNA, the CDR3 is TGTGCCAGCAGCCTTAGACAGGGCCAAGAGACCCAGTACTTC. Translation gives CASSLRQGQETQYF.

The chain couples TRBV18 to TRBJ1-5, with D hard to call. V was pared by 2 bases and J by 3 bases, with 8 bases between. There are 14 residues in the CDR3. Germline CDR1 reads KGHSH; CDR2 reads LQKENI. CDR3 sequence reads: CASSPSRVNQPQHF. For the CDR3, the DNA is TGTGCCAGCTCACCATCCCGGGTCAATCAGCCCCAGCATTTT.

This clone was recorded a few times. V gene TRBV7-9 combines with J gene TRBJ2-1; possibly TRBD2 for D (7 bases). Trimming left V 3 bases short and J 7 bases short, with 25 bases between. The germline V gene encodes CDR1 SEHNR and CDR2 FQNEAQ (reference sequence). The length of the CDR3 is 18 residues. CDR3 residues: CASSLLGGEGTKGNEQFF. DNA for the CDR3: TGTGCCAGCAGCTTGTTAGGGGGGGAAGGTACGAAGGGGAATGAGCAGTTCTTC.

The J gene is TRBJ1-1, the V gene TRBV21-1. TRBV21-1 is a documented pseudogene. The CDR3 covers 13 residues. CDR3 region: CASSKVFGGEAFF. CDR3 nucleotides: TGTGCCAGCAGCAAAGTATTCGGGGGGGAAGCTTTCTTT.